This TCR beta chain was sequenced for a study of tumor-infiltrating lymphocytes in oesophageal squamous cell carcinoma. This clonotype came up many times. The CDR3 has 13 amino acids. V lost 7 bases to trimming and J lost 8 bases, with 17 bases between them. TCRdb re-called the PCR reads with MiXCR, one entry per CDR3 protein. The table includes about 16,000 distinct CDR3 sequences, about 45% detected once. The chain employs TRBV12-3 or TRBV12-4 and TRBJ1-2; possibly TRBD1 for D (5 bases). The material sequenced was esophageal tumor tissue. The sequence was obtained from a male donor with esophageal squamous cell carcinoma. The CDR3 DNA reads TGTGCCAGCACCACCGAGACAGCAAGAGGCTACACCTTC. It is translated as CASTTETARGYTF.